This T cell receptor (beta chain) was observed in a study of cytomegalovirus exposure and HLA in healthy donors. Study results and limitations: According to reports, the classifier identified cytomegalovirus status with high specificity and sensitivity. It was about 150 TCR beta chains that were listed as cytomegalovirus-associated. In a later analysis, first-cohort TCR clusters were found to tend to co-occur in the roughly 120 validation repertoires.

Among the roughly 120 subjects of the validation cohort, separate from the roughly 650-subject first cohort, were the donors. Deletions cut 5 bases from V and 0 bases from J, with 7 bases between. This CDR3 has 13 amino acids. Germline V gene data show CDR1 as MNHEY and CDR2 as SVGAGI. Measured with immunoSEQ multiplex PCR; TCRdb has only the in-frame clones, and not every one. This table has fewer than 350,000 clones, 88% appearing once. Of note for this clone: The antigen is not known.

The gene calls are TRBV6-5 and TRBJ1-1; D unclear. The sample was PBMCs. This receptor was obtained from a woman aged 18-29 years in good health and CMV-seronegative. The CDR3 spells CASSPSMNTEAFF. For the CDR3, the DNA is TGTGCCAGCAGTCCATCTATGAACACTGAAGCTTTCTTT.